Below, 29 T cell receptor beta chains from the same sample are listed, as sequenced in a study of cytomegalovirus exposure and HLA in healthy donors. The study ran its PCR with 60 Vbeta and 13 Jbeta primers. Profiled with immunoSEQ multiplex PCR; TCRdb holds only in-frame clones, not every one. In the table there are roughly 150,000 clones, approximately 80% of which are singletons. Material: PBMCs. The receptors were gathered from a male donor in good health and CMV-seronegative.

The chain uses TRBV2 and TRBJ2-1; 14 nucleotides match TRBD2. CDR1 and CDR2 (germline): SNHLY, FYNNEI. Losses at the gene ends were 6 bases for V and 6 bases for J; bases not matched to a gene: 10. The CDR3 has 17 amino acids. In nucleotides, the CDR3 is TGTGCCAGCAGGAGTGGGACTAGCGGGAGCGTCTCCAATGAGCAGTTCTTC. It specifies CASRSGTSGSVSNEQFF. Based on the CDR3 plus reference TRBV2 and TRBJ2-1, the full variable domain is EPEVTQTPSHQVTQMGQEVILRCVPISNHLYFYWYRQILGQKVEFLVSFYNNEISEKSEIFDDQFSVERPDGSNFTLKIRSTKLEDSAMYFCASRSGTSGSVSNEQFFGPGTRLTVL.

This CDR3 reads CSVVGRANTGELFF. The CDR3 nucleotides read TGCAGCGTTGTCGGCAGGGCGAACACCGGGGAGCTGTTTTTT. The chain combines TRBV29-1 with TRBJ2-2; TRBD1 is a possible D gene (5 bases). The CDR3 spans 14 residues. Looked up from germline, CDR1 is SQVTM and CDR2 is ANQGSEA. V was clipped by 4 bases and J by 0 bases, with 9 bases between them.

This clone came up a few times. This chain links TRBV15 with TRBJ2-2, with a tentative D call TRBD1 (6 bases). Germline CDR1 and CDR2: LNHNV and YYDKDF (reference sequence). CDR3 size: 14 residues. Deletions cut 6 bases from V and 6 bases from J, with 14 bases between. The CDR3, as DNA: TGTGCCACCAGAACAGGGCCAACCCCCGGGGAGCTGTTTTTT. Its protein product is CATRTGPTPGELFF.

This clone was detected once. This chain links TRBV6-6 with TRBJ1-1; D uncertain. Germline lookup yields CDR1 MNHNY and CDR2 SVGAGI (reference sequence). V was trimmed by 5 bases and J by 4 bases, leaving 8 bases between them. This CDR3 has 12 amino acids. CDR3 sequence reads: CASSRFGTEAFF. DNA of the CDR3: TGTGCCAGCAGTCGGTTTGGCACTGAAGCTTTCTTT.

The V gene is TRBV5-1, the J gene TRBJ2-7, with D maybe TRBD2 (5 bases). The length of the CDR3 is 16 residues. The ends were cut back, 0 bases at V and 0 bases at J, with 13 bases in the middle. CDR1 and CDR2 (germline): SGHRS, YFSETQ. Here the CDR3 DNA reads TGCGCCAGCAGCTTGGGTGAGCGGAGCTCCTCCTACGAGCAGTACTTC. It translates to CASSLGERSSSYEQYF.

V and J are TRBV7-3 and TRBJ2-5; 7 positions agree with TRBD1. The ends lost 5 bases at V and 1 base at J; junction bases unmatched: 1. This CDR3 region has 13 residues. Germline assignment: CDR1 SGHTA and CDR2 FQGTGA. The CDR3 nucleotides are TGTGCCAGCAGCCCAGGGGGCCAAGAGACCCAGTACTTC. Its protein is CASSPGGQETQYF. The full variable domain, rest sourced from reference TRBV7-3 and TRBJ2-5, is GAGVSQTPSNKVTEKGKYVELRCDPISGHTALYWYRQSLGQGPEFLIYFQGTGAADDSGLPNDRFFAVRPEGSVSTLKIQRTERGDSAVYLCASSPGGQETQYFGPGTRLLVL.

The CDR3 reads CASSPPAGDRGARKETQYF. The DNA for the CDR3 is TGTGCCAGCAGCCCCCCGGCAGGGGACAGGGGCGCGAGGAAAGAGACCCAGTACTTC. The chain is built from TRBV5-4 and TRBJ2-5; 10 nucleotides match TRBD1. The CDR3 is made up of 19 amino acids. V was clipped by 4 bases and J by 3 bases; unmatched bases: 18. CDR1 is SGHNT and CDR2 is YYREEE in the germline V gene (reference sequence).

This chain connects TRBV30 to TRBJ2-1; 8 nucleotides line up with TRBD2. Germline loops: CDR1 GTSNPN, CDR2 SVGIG (reference sequence). The V gene end was trimmed by 2 bases and the J gene end by 10 bases; junction bases not matched to a gene: 10. The CDR3 has 14 residues. Here the CDR3 DNA reads TGTGCCTGGAGTCCGGGACTAGGAGCAAAAGAGCAGTTCTTC. It is translated as CAWSPGLGAKEQFF.

V and J are TRBV25-1 and TRBJ2-2; 7 bases align to TRBD1. The CDR3 length is 15 residues. With 4 bases clipped from V and 0 bases from J, the junction kept 2 bases outside the gene matches. Germline lookup yields CDR1 MGHDK and CDR2 SYGVNS. The CDR3 nucleotides read TGTGCCAGCAGTGCAGGGACAGCGAACACCGGGGAGCTGTTTTTT. Protein: CASSAGTANTGELFF.

The J gene is TRBJ2-5, the V gene TRBV4-2; D call uncertain. Germline CDR1 reads LGHNA; CDR2 reads YNFKEQ. CDR3 length: 15 residues. Trimming took off 3 bases at V and 2 bases at J, with 13 bases between the two ends. The CDR3 loop reads CASSQPETRQETQYF. CDR3 DNA: TGTGCCAGCAGCCAGCCAGAGACGAGGCAAGAGACCCAGTACTTC.

The chain links TRBV10-3 to TRBJ1-2; 9 bases align to TRBD1. After removal of 3 bases from V and 2 bases from J, the junction contained 4 bases not matched to a gene. The CDR3 has 15 residues. The germline CDR1 and CDR2 sequences are ENHRY and SYGVKD. CDR3 sequence: CAISEYGTGNYGYTF. The CDR3 nucleotides read TGTGCCATCAGTGAATATGGGACAGGGAACTATGGCTACACCTTC.

The chain couples TRBV9 to TRBJ2-7; no reliable D call. The CDR3 is 14 amino acids. Trimming shortened V by 0 bases and J by 6 bases, and 13 bases separated the two germline ends. Germline CDR1 and CDR2: SGDLS and YYNGEE. The CDR3 nucleotides are TGTGCCAGCAGCGTAGGAGAGTCTCTCCGCGAGCAGTACTTC. Amino acid sequence: CASSVGESLREQYF.

The chain is built from TRBV6-6 and TRBJ1-5, with 7 bases lining up with TRBD1. The germline CDR1 and CDR2 sequences are MNHNY and SVGAGI (reference sequence). CDR3 length: 15 amino acids. V lost 8 bases to trimming and J lost 1 base; unmatched junction nucleotides: 8. This chain's CDR3 is CASLQGVESNQPQHF. CDR3 DNA: TGTGCCAGCCTCCAGGGGGTCGAAAGCAATCAGCCCCAGCATTTT.

Notes on this clone: The germline gene is not matched at one end of the junction; a read error may be the cause. The gene calls are TRBV7-9 and TRBJ1-6; TRBD1 might be the D (5 bases). Looked up from germline, CDR1 is SEHNR and CDR2 is FQNEAQ (reference sequence). The CDR3 contains 16 residues. The CDR3 sequence is CSSSPPRGSLDEALHF. In nucleotides, the CDR3 is TGTTCCAGCAGTCCCCCCCGGGGGTCCTTGGATGAGGCCCTCCACTTT.

CDR3 sequence: CASRVTGLASNEQFF. The CDR3 DNA follows: TGCGCCAGCAGGGTAACGGGACTAGCCAGCAATGAGCAGTTCTTC. The rearrangement links TRBV5-1 to TRBJ2-1, with 9 bases aligning to TRBD2. Germline trimming cut 5 bases from V and 6 bases from J; bases unmatched to any gene: 9. Germline V lookup: CDR1 SGHRS, CDR2 YFSETQ. The CDR3 length is 15 residues.

This chain uses TRBV19 with TRBJ2-3; D may be TRBD2 (6 bases). There are 15 residues in the CDR3. Trimming removed 0 bases from V and 1 base from J, with 8 bases in between. Germline values: CDR1 LNHDA, CDR2 SQIVND (reference sequence). Here the CDR3 reads CASSIDGGGTDTQYF. Here the CDR3 DNA reads TGTGCCAGTAGTATAGATGGCGGGGGCACAGATACGCAGTATTTT.

The chain links TRBV7-2 to TRBJ2-1; D perhaps matches TRBD1 (5 bases). V shed 2 bases and J shed 7 bases, with 6 bases lying between them. The CDR3 is made up of 12 amino acids. Germline V gene data show CDR1 as SGHTA and CDR2 as FQGNSA. Here the CDR3 DNA reads TGTGCCAGCAGCTTACCAGGGAATGAGCAGTTCTTC. Protein product: CASSLPGNEQFF.

The CDR3 DNA reads TGCGCCAGCAGCTCCGACAGGGGGAGGACCGGGGAGCTGTTTTTT. It codes for CASSSDRGRTGELFF. The rearrangement links TRBV5-1 to TRBJ2-2; TRBD1 aligns across 9 bases. The V gene's germline CDR1 is SGHRS and CDR2 YFSETQ. This CDR3 contains 15 residues. Trimming removed 3 bases from V and 5 bases from J; junction bases left unmatched: 5.

This chain connects TRBV28 to TRBJ2-2; no clear D. V shed 7 bases and J shed 8 bases, with 8 bases lying between them. There are 11 residues in the CDR3. Germline CDR1 MDHEN, CDR2 SYDVKM. CDR3 bases: TGTGCCAGCACGTCGCGGGGGGAGCTGTTTTTT. Translating it yields CASTSRGELFF.

The chain joins TRBV19 to TRBJ1-6, with D unresolved. In germline, CDR1 is LNHDA, CDR2 SQIVND (reference sequence). The CDR3 loop spans 17 amino acids. Trimming stripped 5 bases from V and 7 bases from J, with 21 bases between. This CDR3 reads CASSLMLFQASNSPLHF. CDR3 in DNA: TGTGCCAGTAGTCTAATGTTATTTCAGGCATCGAATTCACCCCTCCACTTT.

V usage is TRBV7-8 and J usage is TRBJ2-5; D is perhaps TRBD2 (5 bases). From germline, CDR1 is SGHVS and CDR2 FQNEAQ. This CDR3 region has 16 residues. V gave up 5 bases and J gave up 7 bases, with 23 bases separating them. CDR3 in amino acids: CASSLQHGVPIGTQYF. The CDR3 DNA follows: TGTGCCAGCAGCCTTCAACACGGGGTCCCCATAGGGACCCAGTACTTC.

The V call is TRBV7-8, the J call TRBJ2-3, with D tentatively TRBD1 (5 bases). Trimming removed 8 bases at V and 2 bases at J, with 14 bases between. The CDR3 has 14 amino acids. CDR1 SGHVS and CDR2 FQNEAQ come from the germline V gene. CDR3 nucleotides: TGTGCCAGCTCTCAGACAGAGATCACAGATACGCAGTATTTT. This gives the protein CASSQTEITDTQYF.

This chain links TRBV27 with TRBJ2-5, with 7 positions matching TRBD1. The CDR3 is 13 residues long. V lost 8 bases to trimming and J lost 5 bases; unmatched junction nucleotides: 8. Germline V lookup: CDR1 MNHEY, CDR2 SMNVEV (reference sequence). The CDR3 DNA reads as TGTGCCAGCTCGAGACAGGGTGGTGAGACCCAGTACTTC. It is translated as CASSRQGGETQYF.

The genes are TRBV2 and TRBJ2-2; 10 positions match TRBD2. CDR1 SNHLY and CDR2 FYNNEI come from the germline V gene. With 2 bases clipped from V and 6 bases from J, the junction kept 0 bases outside the gene matches. The CDR3 is 14 residues long. The chain's CDR3 is CASSELAGAGELFF. The CDR3 DNA sequence: TGTGCCAGCAGTGAACTAGCGGGAGCCGGGGAGCTGTTTTTT.

This chain connects TRBV5-1 to TRBJ2-2; 7 nucleotides line up with TRBD1. In germline, CDR1 is SGHRS, CDR2 YFSETQ. V shed 4 bases, J shed 6 bases, and the junction held 9 bases outside the gene matches. This CDR3 spans 15 amino acids. The CDR3 DNA follows: TGCGCCAGCAGCCTGGGACAGCATCGGGCCGGGGAGCTGTTTTTT. Encoded protein: CASSLGQHRAGELFF.

The rearrangement uses TRBV14 and TRBJ2-3, with TRBD2 matching over 10 bases. This CDR3 contains 15 residues. With V trimmed by 6 bases and J by 4 bases, 7 bases remained unmatched. The germline V gene encodes CDR1 SGHDN and CDR2 FVKESK. CDR3 DNA: TGTGCCAGCAGTCTACCGGGACTAGCGTCAGATACGCAGTATTTT. Amino acids: CASSLPGLASDTQYF.

This sequence joins TRBV11-2 and TRBJ2-1; tentative D call: TRBD2 (6 bases). V lost 5 bases and J lost 6, with 17 bases in between. The CDR3 sequence is 15 residues long. The germline gives CDR1 SGHAT, CDR2 FQNNGV. In DNA, the CDR3 is TGTGCCAGCAGCCCTCAGACTAGTCTCGGCAATGAGCAGTTCTTC. This codes for CASSPQTSLGNEQFF.

This clone appeared once. V is TRBV28 and J is TRBJ1-5, with 9 bases lining up with TRBD1. The V and J ends lost 8 bases and 4 bases, in that order; junction bases with no gene match: 15. CDR1 is MDHEN, CDR2 SYDVKM, per germline. The CDR3 is 17 amino acids. The CDR3 nucleotides are TGTGCCAGCCTGTTATCCCCCGGGACAGGGTTGAATCAGCCCCAGCATTTT. Protein product: CASLLSPGTGLNQPQHF.

Comments on this clone: The junction differs from germline at one of its ends, possibly a read error. The chain links TRBV7-7 to TRBJ2-1, with D tentatively TRBD1 (9 bases). This CDR3 has 16 amino acids. Germline V gives CDR1 SSHAT, CDR2 FNYEAQ (reference sequence). CDR3 region: CASSPGVAGQGNEQFF. DNA for the CDR3: TGTGCTAGCAGCCCAGGGGTAGCGGGACAGGGCAATGAGCAGTTCTTC.